The T cell receptor (beta chain) under discussion was sequenced for a study of yellow fever vaccine responses in identical twins. General study results and limits: Twins' T cell vaccine responses reportedly looked partly convergent, partly personalized.

MiXCR, run by TCRdb on the RT-PCR reads, gives a single entry per CDR3 protein. The sample lists 1,500 to 2,000 distinct CDR3 sequences, approximately 90% occurring once. To note about this clonotype: Its antigen is unknown.

The CDR3 consists of 16 residues. V shed 5 bases and J 5 bases; nucleotides not matched to a gene: 10. Germline V gives CDR1 SGHNT, CDR2 YYREEE (reference sequence). J is TRBJ2-2 and V is TRBV5-4; 9 nucleotides match TRBD2. Material: T cells from blood (PBMCs), unsorted or a sorted subset (not recorded which), obtained before or after yellow fever vaccination (not recorded which). The TCR sequence derives from a woman aged 18-29 years who received the yellow fever vaccine. The CDR3 region is CASRPLPSGVTGELFF. The CDR3 DNA reads TGTGCCAGCAGACCTTTGCCTAGCGGGGTTACCGGGGAGCTGTTTTTT.